This TCR beta chain was sequenced for a study of shared clonotypes between healthy human individuals. Findings and limits, study-wide: Naive subsets typically showed greater estimated richness than memory subsets. Shared clonotypes across all four donors exceeded non-shared ones in generation probability.

Several immunoSEQ plates held equal portions of the genomic DNA taken from each subset. Here immunoSEQ multiplex PCR was the method, and the copy in TCRdb shows in-frame clones only, minus some. The data contain over a million clones, roughly 96% of them seen just once; the ten biggest clones take up 0.95% to 1.5%. V was trimmed by 0 bases and J by 5 bases, leaving 7 bases between them. Germline V CDR1 and CDR2: ENHRY, SYGVKD. This CDR3 is built from 13 residues. For this clone: Its antigen is undetermined.

Specimen: naive CD4+ T cells sorted from blood. Subset here: CD45RA+ positively selected. This TCR came from a man in his thirties or forties in good health. The chain has TRBV10-3 and TRBJ1-2; D uncertain. The CDR3 nucleotides read TGTGCCATCAGTGAGTCTTTGAGTTATGGCTACACCTTC. Amino acid sequence: CAISESLSYGYTF.